The 24 T cell receptor beta chains below were found in one sample sequenced in a study of cytomegalovirus exposure and HLA in healthy donors. The protocol was immunoSEQ multiplex PCR, while the TCRdb copy is restricted to in-frame clones and leaves out a portion. Found here are about 63,000 clones, 95% of them singletons; the top ten hold about 7%. Material: PBMCs. Source of these receptors: a woman under 30 in good health and CMV-seropositive.

This chain joins TRBV19 and TRBJ2-1; 14 bases align to TRBD2. With 2 bases clipped from V and 0 bases from J, the junction kept 9 bases outside the gene matches. The CDR3 is 20 amino acids. Germline lookup yields CDR1 LNHDA and CDR2 SQIVND (reference sequence). CDR3: CASSIFSGLAGEASYNEQFF. CDR3 DNA: TGTGCCAGTAGTATATTCTCGGGACTAGCGGGGGAGGCCTCCTACAATGAGCAGTTCTTC.

V usage is TRBV21-1 and J usage is TRBJ1-2. TRBV21-1 is a pseudogene locus. The CDR3 is 15 amino acids. CDR3 in DNA: TGTGCCAGCAGCAAAGAGACCGGGACTAACTATGGCTACACCTTC. It encodes CASSKETGTNYGYTF.

V and J are TRBV9 and TRBJ2-7, with TRBD1 identical over 8 bases. The CDR3 is 12 residues long. The germline CDR1 and CDR2 sequences are SGDLS and YYNGEE. J was trimmed by 10 bases and V by 4 bases; bases with no gene match: 7. As DNA, the CDR3 is TGTGCCAGCAGCAGGCGACAGGGGCCACAGTACTTC. Amino acids: CASSRRQGPQYF.

V usage is TRBV5-1 and J usage is TRBJ1-6; TRBD1 is a possible D gene (6 bases). V shed 0 bases and J shed 10 bases, with 11 bases lying between them. The germline CDR1 and CDR2 sequences are SGHRS and YFSETQ. The CDR3 is 14 amino acids. CDR3 sequence reads: CASSLVGARSPLHF. CDR3 DNA sequence: TGCGCCAGCAGCTTGGTGGGGGCAAGATCACCCCTCCACTTT.

The chain couples TRBV14 to TRBJ1-1, with TRBD1 identical over 8 bases. CDR1 and CDR2 from the germline V gene are SGHDN and FVKESK. Unmatched junction bases numbered 5, after V lost 6 bases and J lost 2 bases. The CDR3 is 14 residues long. CDR3 residues: CASRPQGGNTEAFF. For the CDR3, the DNA is TGTGCCAGCAGACCACAGGGGGGAAACACTGAAGCTTTCTTT.

V usage is TRBV28 and J usage is TRBJ1-2; TRBD1 matches at 7 bases. CDR1 and CDR2 from the germline V gene are MDHEN and SYDVKM. The CDR3 is 11 amino acids. The trim removed 10 bases at V and 5 bases at J, leaving 4 bases unmatched. The CDR3 here is CATNRGYGYTF. The CDR3 DNA follows: TGTGCCACCAACAGGGGTTATGGCTACACCTTC.

V is TRBV30 and J is TRBJ2-3; the D is unclear. The germline V gene has CDR1 GTSNPN and CDR2 SVGIG (reference sequence). Trimming shortened V by 0 bases and J by 2 bases, and 9 bases separated the two germline ends. This CDR3 is built from 14 residues. CDR3 loop: CAWSVSGFTDTQYF. CDR3 DNA: TGTGCCTGGAGTGTTTCGGGTTTCACAGATACGCAGTATTTT.

The chain links TRBV28 to TRBJ2-3; 7 bases match TRBD2. Germline CDR1 reads MDHEN; CDR2 reads SYDVKM. The V and J ends lost 5 bases and 3 bases, in that order; junction bases with no gene match: 8. The CDR3 totals 15 residues. This CDR3 is CASSAGGGTTDTQYF. CDR3 sequence (DNA): TGTGCCAGCAGTGCCGGGGGAGGGACGACAGATACGCAGTATTTT.

The CDR3 coding sequence is TGTGCCAGCAGGAGGAATAAACCCCAGCATTTT. Translating gives CASRRNKPQHF. The V gene is TRBV14, the J gene TRBJ1-5; D unresolved. V dropped 6 bases and J dropped 10 bases, with 10 bases sitting between them. The CDR3 consists of 11 residues. From germline, CDR1 is SGHDN and CDR2 FVKESK.

The V call is TRBV6-1, the J call TRBJ1-2; TRBD1 is a possible D gene (6 bases). Germline V lookup: CDR1 MNHNS, CDR2 SASEGT. CDR3 length equals 17 residues. V was trimmed by 0 bases and J by 0 bases, leaving 14 bases between them. The CDR3 coding sequence is TGTGCCAGCAGTGAAGCCCGAAACAGGGCGGCTAACTATGGCTACACCTTC. Translated: CASSEARNRAANYGYTF.

The chain couples TRBV29-1 to TRBJ1-1; D unresolved. Trimming removed 4 bases at V and 2 bases at J, with 5 bases between. Looked up from germline, CDR1 is SQVTM and CDR2 is ANQGSEA. The CDR3 is 11 residues long. Here the CDR3 reads CSVARNTEAFF. The DNA of the CDR3 is TGCAGCGTTGCCAGAAACACTGAAGCTTTCTTT.

This chain joins TRBV19 and TRBJ2-1; 10 bases fit TRBD1. CDR3 length: 14 amino acids. J was trimmed by 15 bases and V by 6 bases; bases with no gene match: 14. CDR1 LNHDA and CDR2 SQIVND come from the germline V gene (reference sequence). DNA of the CDR3: TGTGCCAGTAGCATCGCTTTTGGGGACAGGGGTTTGTTCTTC. Its protein product is CASSIAFGDRGLFF.

The rearrangement links TRBV6-5 to TRBJ2-7; possibly TRBD2 for D (5 bases). Germline assignment: CDR1 MNHEY and CDR2 SVGAGI. The CDR3 is made up of 15 amino acids. Trimming stripped 3 bases from V and 2 bases from J, with 14 bases between. In nucleotides, the CDR3 is TGTGCCAGCAGTTATGGTAGAGGGTCAACCTACGAGCAGTACTTC. It encodes CASSYGRGSTYEQYF.

The J gene is TRBJ1-1, the V gene TRBV6-6; tentative D call: TRBD1 (6 bases). The CDR3 length is 14 residues. V was shortened by 7 bases and J by 2 bases, with 14 bases between the two germline ends. Germline assignment: CDR1 MNHNY and CDR2 SVGAGI (reference sequence). This CDR3 reads CASTTGGHNTEAFF. The CDR3 nucleotides read TGTGCCAGCACCACGGGGGGACACAACACTGAAGCTTTCTTT.

This chain uses TRBV21-1 with TRBJ2-3; the DNA was not compared with TRBD1, the D call given in the table. TRBV21-1 constitutes a pseudogene. The CDR3 consists of 13 residues. The CDR3 here is CASNGQSTDTQYF. The CDR3 coding sequence is TGTGCCAGCAACGGACAGAGCACAGATACGCAGTATTTT.

The chain is built from TRBV5-4 and TRBJ2-1, with TRBD2 matching 7 bases. The CDR3 covers 15 residues. Germline assignment: CDR1 SGHNT and CDR2 YYREEE (reference sequence). The J segment lost 5 bases and the V segment lost 1 base, leaving 6 bases of the junction unmatched. CDR3 sequence reads: CASSLKWGTNNEQFF. The CDR3 nucleotides read TGTGCCAGCAGCTTGAAGTGGGGGACTAACAATGAGCAGTTCTTC.

The gene calls are TRBV5-4 and TRBJ2-1, with D possibly being TRBD1 (6 bases). This CDR3 comprises 14 residues. V was pared by 3 bases and J by 8 bases, with 15 bases between. Germline V CDR1 and CDR2: SGHNT, YYREEE (reference sequence). The CDR3 loop reads CASSYNRVGDEQFF. The CDR3 nucleotides are TGTGCCAGCAGCTACAACAGGGTGGGCGATGAGCAGTTCTTC.

The chain combines TRBV7-8 with TRBJ2-1; the D gene is possibly TRBD2 (5 bases). Germline loops: CDR1 SGHVS, CDR2 FQNEAQ. V was trimmed by 5 bases and J by 2 bases, leaving 13 bases between them. The CDR3 sequence is 15 residues long. The CDR3 nucleotides are TGTGCCAGCAGCCAGCGGACTTCCACCTACAATGAGCAGTTCTTC. Encoded protein: CASSQRTSTYNEQFF.

The V and J genes are TRBV27 and TRBJ1-5; 8 bases are a match to TRBD1. V lost 7 bases and J lost 3; bases outside the gene matches: 5. Germline V CDR1 and CDR2: MNHEY, SMNVEV (reference sequence). The CDR3 has 14 residues. CDR3 amino acids: CASMAGGSNQPQHF. Written as DNA, the CDR3 is TGTGCCAGCATGGCAGGGGGCTCCAATCAGCCCCAGCATTTT.

This sequence joins TRBV28 and TRBJ1-2; the match to TRBD1 covers 10 bases. CDR3 length equals 15 residues. Trimming removed 2 bases from V and 5 bases from J; junction bases left unmatched: 5. CDR1 and CDR2 (germline): MDHEN, SYDVKM. CDR3 sequence (DNA): TGTGCCAGCAGTTTAAGACAGGGGGCCGGTTATGGCTACACCTTC. This gives the protein CASSLRQGAGYGYTF.

The gene calls are TRBV7-9 and TRBJ2-7; tentatively, D is TRBD1 (6 bases). Germline V lookup: CDR1 SEHNR, CDR2 FQNEAQ (reference sequence). Trimming took 3 bases from V and 2 from J, leaving 14 bases between them. The length of the CDR3 is 15 residues. In DNA, the CDR3 is TGTGCCAGCAGCTTCGGACAGACCCGACCCTACGAGCAGTACTTC. This encodes CASSFGQTRPYEQYF.

This chain joins TRBV6-1 and TRBJ1-4, with 7 bases aligning to TRBD1. Trimming cost V 8 bases and J 6 bases; bases outside gene matches: 9. The CDR3 sequence is 14 residues long. The germline CDR1 and CDR2 sequences are MNHNS and SASEGT. The CDR3 DNA sequence: TGTGCCAGCTCGTTTGGGACAGCGGATGAAAAACTGTTTTTT. It yields the protein CASSFGTADEKLFF.

The chain employs TRBV23-1 and TRBJ1-5; D remains ambiguous. TRBV23-1 is treated as an ORF (open reading frame) with a function not yet certain. The CDR3 length is 16 residues. V was cut by 1 base and J by 4 bases, with 14 bases left in between. The CDR3 DNA reads as TGCGCCAGCAGTCAATACCCTATACCCATTAATCAGCCCCAGCATTTT. Translated, it gives CASSQYPIPINQPQHF.

V gene TRBV27 combines with J gene TRBJ2-1; the D is unclear. The V and J ends lost 2 bases and 8 bases respectively, with 4 bases between them. Germline V CDR1 and CDR2: MNHEY, SMNVEV (reference sequence). There are 11 residues in the CDR3. The CDR3 sequence is CASSLRDEQFF. The CDR3 bases are TGTGCCAGCAGTTTACGGGATGAGCAGTTCTTC.